These T cell receptor beta chains were read from a single sample in a study of shared clonotypes between healthy human individuals. Only in-frame clones appear in the TCRdb table, and some are missing; sequencing was by immunoSEQ multiplex PCR. In the table there are just over 2,000,000 clones, around 95% of which are singletons. Sequencing used naive CD4+ T cells sorted from blood. The receptors here all came from a man aged 18 to 29 in good health. CDR3s include the opening cysteine and the closing phenylalanine or tryptophan. The D gene is left open where the match is weak. Size is stated for part of the rows, as once, few or many counts, or as a class when the clone is expanded.

D,V,J,size,CDR3,DNA
.,TRBV7-9,TRBJ1-5,.,CASSLDVQPQHF,TGTGCCAGCAGCTTAGACGTTCAGCCCCAGCATTTT
TRBD2,TRBV7-9,TRBJ2-5,.,CASSNTLAFQETQYF,TGTGCCAGCAGCAATACACTAGCGTTTCAAGAGACCCAGTACTTC
.,TRBV5-8,TRBJ1-5,once,CASSLSGGGNQPQHF,TGTGCCAGCAGCTTGTCGGGGGGCGGCAATCAGCCCCAGCATTTT
.,TRBV4-2,TRBJ2-1,.,CASSQQTDSVNYNEQFF,TGTGCCAGCAGCCAGCAGACCGACAGCGTTAATTACAATGAGCAGTTCTTC
.,TRBV6-6,TRBJ2-2,.,CASSYSKGGDTGELFF,TGTGCCAGCAGTTACTCGAAAGGGGGAGACACCGGGGAGCTGTTTTTT
.,TRBV18,TRBJ2-3,.,CASSPNPEDTQYF,TGTGCCAGCTCACCGAATCCAGAGGATACGCAGTATTTT
TRBD2,TRBV7-2,TRBJ2-3,.,CASSFVGLAAGDTQYF,TGTGCCAGCAGCTTTGTGGGACTAGCGGCAGGAGATACGCAGTATTTT
.,TRBV10-1,TRBJ2-2,.,CASSPTAPNTGELFF,TGCGCCAGCAGTCCTACAGCTCCAAACACCGGGGAGCTGTTTTTT
TRBD1,TRBV19,TRBJ1-6,.,CASHPGQGRGTPPHF,TGTGCCAGCCACCCCGGACAGGGAAGGGGGACACCCCCCCACTTT
.,TRBV6-5,TRBJ2-1,.,CASNRGYEQFF,TGTGCCAGCAATAGGGGATATGAGCAGTTCTTC
TRBD2,TRBV25-1,TRBJ2-1,.,CASSELAGRGEQFF,TGTGCCAGCAGTGAGCTAGCGGGTAGGGGTGAGCAGTTCTTC